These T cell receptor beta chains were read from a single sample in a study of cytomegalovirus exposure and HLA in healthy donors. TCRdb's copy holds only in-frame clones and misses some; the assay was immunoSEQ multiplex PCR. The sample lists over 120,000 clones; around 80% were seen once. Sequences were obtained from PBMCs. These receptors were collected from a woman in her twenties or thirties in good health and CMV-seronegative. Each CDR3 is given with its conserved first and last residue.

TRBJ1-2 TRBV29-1 CSVEWWEAGYTF
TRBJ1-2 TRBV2 CASSRDRDNYGYTF
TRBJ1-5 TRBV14 CASSQGLGQPQHF
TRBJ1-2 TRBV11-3 CASSSSGYGYTF
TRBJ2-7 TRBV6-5 CASTTKPGQGCEQYF
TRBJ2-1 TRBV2 CASSAIFNEQFF
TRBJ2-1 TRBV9 CASSDQREAPYNEQFF
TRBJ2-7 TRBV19 CASSIPGYEQYF
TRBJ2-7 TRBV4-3 CASSQEAPGLAHLEQYF
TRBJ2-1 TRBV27 CASSHKRDEQFF
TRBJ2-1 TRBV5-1 CASSLPGTSGTHEQFF
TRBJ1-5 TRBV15 CATSRDGRDNQPQHF
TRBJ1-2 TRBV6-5 CASSYSSYYGYTF
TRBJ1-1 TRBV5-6 CASSSLTGNTEAFF
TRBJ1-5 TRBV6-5 CASSYSWAGNQPQHF
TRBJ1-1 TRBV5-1 CASSQDWTAEAFF
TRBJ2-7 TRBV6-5 CASSSGTSGSNEQYF
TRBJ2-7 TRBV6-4 CATFYEQYF
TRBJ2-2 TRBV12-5 CASGKPAANGELFF
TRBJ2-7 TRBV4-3 CASSQIQGGPSYEQYF
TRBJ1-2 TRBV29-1 CSATRTTEVVGDLEWVYGYTF
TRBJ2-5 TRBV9 CASSVGERLETQYF
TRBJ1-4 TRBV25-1 CASSVNGGLFTNEKLFF
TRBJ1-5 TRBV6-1 CASEDRGQPQHF
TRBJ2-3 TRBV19 CASSGQGGTDTQYF
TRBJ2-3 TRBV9 CASSPTSATGVTDTQYF
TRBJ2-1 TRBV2 CASSRGRLYNEQFF
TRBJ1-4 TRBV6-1 CASRGRQNEKLFF
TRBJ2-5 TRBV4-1 CASSPLITSNQETQYF
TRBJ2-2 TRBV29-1 CSVLRQGGGELFF
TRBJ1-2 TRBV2 CASSPDRVTGGYTF
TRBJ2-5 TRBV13 CASSLKSGTSGEETQYF
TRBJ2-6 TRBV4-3 CASSQDSGAGANVLTF
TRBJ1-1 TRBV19 CASTRGLLRITGMNTEAFF
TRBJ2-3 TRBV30 CAWSHGDTQYF
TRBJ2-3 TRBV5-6 CASRGTSPLDTQYF
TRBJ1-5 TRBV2 CASSSTGVSNQPQHF
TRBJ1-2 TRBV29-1 CSVDGRDSPF
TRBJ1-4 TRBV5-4 CASSDRDRDNEKLFF
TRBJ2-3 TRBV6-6 CASSYPSGGADTQYF
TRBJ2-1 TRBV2 CASSTGTYNEQFF
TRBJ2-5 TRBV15 CATSRDSGDLPQETQYF
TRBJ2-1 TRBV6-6 CASSPGISYNEQFF
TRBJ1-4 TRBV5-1 CASSLTGANEKLFF
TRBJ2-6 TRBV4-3 CASSRWEGLPSGANVLTF
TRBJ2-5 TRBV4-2 CASSQGVRRLETQYF
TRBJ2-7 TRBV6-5 CASSYSGRDYEQYF
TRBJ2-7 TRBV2 CASSEGRGFSYEQYF
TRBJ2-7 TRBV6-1 CAVSQGRLYEQYF
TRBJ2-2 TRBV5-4 CASSRAGTGSTGELFF
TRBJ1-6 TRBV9 CASSVTVRSPLHF
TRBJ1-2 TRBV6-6 CASTSGGPFYGYTF
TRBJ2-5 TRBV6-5 CASSYSRRGGQETQYF
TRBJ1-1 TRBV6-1 CASMVGTANTEAFF
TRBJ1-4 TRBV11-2 CASSLGKQGVSEKLFF
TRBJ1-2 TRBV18 CASSQAANYGYTF
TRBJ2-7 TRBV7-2 CASSPRQGTYEQYF
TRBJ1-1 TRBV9 CASSPPLGVSTEAFF
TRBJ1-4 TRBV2 CASTFLGAGGDQLFF
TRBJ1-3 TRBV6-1 CASSAQGPGNTIYF